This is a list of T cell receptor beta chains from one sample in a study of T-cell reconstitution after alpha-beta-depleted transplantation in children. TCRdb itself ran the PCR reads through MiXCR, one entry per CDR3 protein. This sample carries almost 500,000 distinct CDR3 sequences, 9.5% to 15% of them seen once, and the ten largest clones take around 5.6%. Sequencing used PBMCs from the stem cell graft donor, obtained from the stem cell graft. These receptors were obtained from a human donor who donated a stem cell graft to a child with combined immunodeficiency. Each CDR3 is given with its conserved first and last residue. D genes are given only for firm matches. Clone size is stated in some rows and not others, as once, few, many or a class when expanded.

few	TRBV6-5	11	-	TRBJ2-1	TGTGCCAGCAGTTACTCTCATGAGCAGTTCTTC	CASSYSHEQFF
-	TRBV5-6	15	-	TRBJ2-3	TGTGCCAGCAGCTTGTGGATTGGCAGCACAGATACGCAGTATTTT	CASSLWIGSTDTQYF
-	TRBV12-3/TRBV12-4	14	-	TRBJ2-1	TGTGCCAGCAGTTTAGCGGGGGGGGGCGATGAGCAGTTCTTC	CASSLAGGGDEQFF
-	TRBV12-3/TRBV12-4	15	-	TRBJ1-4	TGTGCCAGCAGCAGCAACAAGGAGTTCAATGAAAAACTGTTTTTT	CASSSNKEFNEKLFF
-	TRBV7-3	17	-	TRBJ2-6	TGTGCCAGCAGCCCTTCCCCGACAGGGAGGGGGGCCAACGTCCTGACTTTC	CASSPSPTGRGANVLTF
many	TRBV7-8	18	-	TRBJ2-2	TGTGCCAGCAGCTTAGCGCCGAGGTTCTTACCGAACACCGGGGAGCTGTTTTTT	CASSLAPRFLPNTGELFF
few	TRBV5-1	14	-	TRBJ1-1	TGCGCCAGCACTAAGCCGGGGGAATACACTGAAGCTTTCTTT	CASTKPGEYTEAFF
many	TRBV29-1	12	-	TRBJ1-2	TGCAGCGTTGAAACGGTTAACTATGGCTACACCTTC	CSVETVNYGYTF
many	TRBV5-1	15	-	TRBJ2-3	TGCGCCAGCAGCTTGGTGGCGGAGAGCACAGATACGCAGTATTTT	CASSLVAESTDTQYF
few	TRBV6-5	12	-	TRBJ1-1	TGTGCCAGCAGTTCCTATACAGCTGAAGCTTTCTTT	CASSSYTAEAFF
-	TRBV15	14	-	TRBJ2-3	TGTGCCACCAGCAGAGGGGGGGCCCGAGATACGCAGTATTTT	CATSRGGARDTQYF
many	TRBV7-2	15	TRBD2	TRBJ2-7	TGTGCCAGCAGCTTGGGGACTAGCGGGAGGAACGAGCAGTACTTC	CASSLGTSGRNEQYF
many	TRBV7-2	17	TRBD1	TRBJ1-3	TGTGCCAGCAGCTTCCGCCGCCCAGGGACAGGTGGAAACACCATATATTTT	CASSFRRPGTGGNTIYF
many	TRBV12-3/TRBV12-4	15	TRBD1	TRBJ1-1	TGTGCCAGCAGTTTAGGACAGGGCCGGAACACTGAAGCTTTCTTT	CASSLGQGRNTEAFF
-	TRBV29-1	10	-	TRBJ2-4	TGCAGCGTTGAAGAGGGGATTCAGTACTTC	CSVEEGIQYF
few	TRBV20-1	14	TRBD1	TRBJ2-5	TGCAGTGCCAAAGCCGGGACAGAACAAGAGACCCAGTACTTC	CSAKAGTEQETQYF
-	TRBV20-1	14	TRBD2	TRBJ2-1	TGCAGTGCCCTAGGACTAGCGGGCAAGCCCGAGCAGTTCTTC	CSALGLAGKPEQFF
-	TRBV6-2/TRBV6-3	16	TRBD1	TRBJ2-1	TGTGCCAGCAACGATCCGGGACAGGGAATTCTCAATGAGCAGTTCTTC	CASNDPGQGILNEQFF
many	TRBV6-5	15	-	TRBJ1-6	TGTGCCAGCAGTTACACCGGGTCCGCCGAATCACCCCTCCACTTT	CASSYTGSAESPLHF
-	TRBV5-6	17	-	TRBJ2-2	TGTGCCATCAGCCCCGGGCGGGGCCAGGGAGACACCGGGGAGCTGTTTTTT	CAISPGRGQGDTGELFF
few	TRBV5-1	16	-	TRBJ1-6	TGCGCCAGCAGCTCCAGAGGGCAGGGGAATAATTCACCCCTCCACTTT	CASSSRGQGNNSPLHF
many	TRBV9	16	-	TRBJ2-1	TGTGCCAGCAGCGTAGCTCAAGCGAGCTCCTACAATGAGCAGTTCTTC	CASSVAQASSYNEQFF
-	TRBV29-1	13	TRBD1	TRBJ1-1	TGCAGCGTCCAGGGACAGGGGAACACTGAAGCTTTCTTT	CSVQGQGNTEAFF
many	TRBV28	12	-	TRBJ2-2	TGTGCTAATTCAGCGAACACCGGGGAGCTGTTTTTT	CANSANTGELFF
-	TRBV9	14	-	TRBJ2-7	TGTGCCAGCAGCCTAGCCCCCTCTCTGGGGGAGCAGTACTTC	CASSLAPSLGEQYF
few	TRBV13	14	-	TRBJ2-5	TGTGCCAGCAGCTGGCCCGGGAGACAAGAGACCCAGTACTTC	CASSWPGRQETQYF
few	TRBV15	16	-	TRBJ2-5	TGTGCCACCAGCAGAGGGGCCGCACTGTCCGTAGAGACCCAGTACTTC	CATSRGAALSVETQYF
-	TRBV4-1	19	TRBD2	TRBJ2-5	TGCGCCAGCAGCCAAGCAGTAACGGGGCTAGCGGGAGGTTTTAAGACCCAGTACTTC	CASSQAVTGLAGGFKTQYF
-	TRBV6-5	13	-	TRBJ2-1	TGTGCCAGCAGTTATCGGGCCCACAATGAGCAGTTCTTC	CASSYRAHNEQFF
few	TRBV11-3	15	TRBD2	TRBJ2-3	TGTGCCAGCATCGTGGACCCTAGCGGGAGAAATACGCAGTATTTT	CASIVDPSGRNTQYF
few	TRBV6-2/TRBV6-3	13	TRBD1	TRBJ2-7	TGTGCCAGCAGACAGGGGGTACTATTCGAGCAGTACTTC	CASRQGVLFEQYF
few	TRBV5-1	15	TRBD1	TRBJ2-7	TGCGCCAGCAGCTTTTTAACAGGGGGCCTCTACGAGCAGTACTTC	CASSFLTGGLYEQYF
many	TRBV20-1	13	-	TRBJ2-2	TGCAGTGCTAGAGATGAAAAACTCGGGGAGCTGTTTTTT	CSARDEKLGELFF
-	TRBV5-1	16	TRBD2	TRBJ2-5	TGCGCCAGCAGCACCACAACCGGGACTATCGGGGAGACCCAGTACTTC	CASSTTTGTIGETQYF
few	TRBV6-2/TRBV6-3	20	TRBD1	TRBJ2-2	TGTGCCAGCAGGCCCAGGTGGGACAGGGTCCTCTTGGCGAACACCGGGGAGCTGTTCTTT	CASRPRWDRVLLANTGELFF
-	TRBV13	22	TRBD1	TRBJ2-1	TGTGCCAGCACCTCAATGGGCCGGGACAGGGTTCTCCAACCAATAGTTGGCAATGAGCAGTTCTTC	CASTSMGRDRVLQPIVGNEQFF
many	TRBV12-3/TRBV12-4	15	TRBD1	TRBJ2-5	TGTGCCAGCAGTCCGACAGGGGTCCGGGCAGAGACCCAGTACTTC	CASSPTGVRAETQYF
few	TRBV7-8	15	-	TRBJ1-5	TGTGCCAGCAGTCCCCGCTGGGGCGGCAATCAGCCCCAGCATTTT	CASSPRWGGNQPQHF
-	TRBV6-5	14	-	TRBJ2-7	TGTGCCAGCAGGTTAGGACTCGCGACCTACGAGCAGTACTTC	CASRLGLATYEQYF
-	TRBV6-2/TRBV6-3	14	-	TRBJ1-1	TGTGCCGTCTTTGTGAGGACACCGAACACTGAAGCTTTCTTT	CAVFVRTPNTEAFF
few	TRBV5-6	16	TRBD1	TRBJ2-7	TGTGCCAGCAGCTCCACCCGGGGACAGGGTCACTACGAGCAGTACTTC	CASSSTRGQGHYEQYF
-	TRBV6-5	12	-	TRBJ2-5	TGTGCCAGCAGTCAGACCGCGGAGACCCAGTACTTC	CASSQTAETQYF
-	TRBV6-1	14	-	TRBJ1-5	TGTGCCAGCAGAGGGGGTTTAAGCAATCAGCCCCAGCATTTT	CASRGGLSNQPQHF
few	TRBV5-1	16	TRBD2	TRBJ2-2	TGCGCCAGCAGCCCCGGACTAGCGGGGGCCACCGGGGAGCTGTTTTTT	CASSPGLAGATGELFF
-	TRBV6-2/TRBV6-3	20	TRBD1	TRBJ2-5	TGTGCCAGCAGTTACTCGTTGGGACAGGGGTTTTTGGACCCACAAGAGACCCAGTACTTC	CASSYSLGQGFLDPQETQYF
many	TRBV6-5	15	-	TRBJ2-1	TGTGCCAGCAGTTATGGGGAAGGGCCATACAATGAGCAGTTCTTC	CASSYGEGPYNEQFF
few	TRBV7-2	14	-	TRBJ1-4	TGTGCCAGCAGCTTAGCACTTTCCAATGAAAAACTGTTTTTT	CASSLALSNEKLFF